This T cell receptor beta chain was captured by sequencing in a study of beta chain features in type 1 diabetes. The CDR3 runs to 14 residues. The germline V and J ends were trimmed by 5 bases and 0 bases, with 9 bases remaining between them. Germline CDR1 SEHNR, CDR2 FQNEAQ (reference sequence). Sequenced material consisted of expressed TCRB transcripts (all of the isolated RNA was reverse transcribed). Profiled with immunoSEQ multiplex PCR; TCRdb holds only in-frame clones, not every one. Seen here are roughly 370,000 clones, over 11% observed once, and the top ten hold roughly 0.035%. In the case of this clone: Antigen specificity is unknown. Other nucleotide sequences from this sample produce the same CDR3.

Study conclusions and caveats: The study found fewer insertions and more deletions at VDJ junctions in type 1 diabetes patients. TCRB CDR3s from Type 1 diabetes patients were moderately but significantly shorter in all four CD4+ subsets.

Sorted cells reached over 95% purity in every population. The sample was naive CD4+ T cells from blood. The receptor's source is a man under 40 in good health. This rearrangement joins TRBV7-9 to TRBJ2-3, with D unresolved. The CDR3 loop reads CASSLSLSTDTQYF. The CDR3 DNA reads as TGTGCCAGCAGCCTAAGTCTGAGCACAGATACGCAGTATTTT.